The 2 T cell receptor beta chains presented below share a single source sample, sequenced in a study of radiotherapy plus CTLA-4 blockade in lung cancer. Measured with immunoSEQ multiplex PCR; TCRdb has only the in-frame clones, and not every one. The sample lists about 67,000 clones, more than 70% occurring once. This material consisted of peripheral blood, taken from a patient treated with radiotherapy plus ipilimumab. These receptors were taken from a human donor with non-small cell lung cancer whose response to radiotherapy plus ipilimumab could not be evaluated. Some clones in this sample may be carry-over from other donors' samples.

The CDR3 here is CASSSRRILTVFQETQYF. The CDR3, as DNA: TGTGCCAGCAGCTCCCGCCGAATATTGACAGTGTTCCAAGAGACCCAGTACTTC. The chain carries TRBV5-6 and TRBJ2-5; tentative D call: TRBD1 (5 bases). The CDR3 covers 18 residues. The germline V and J ends were trimmed by 3 bases and 1 base, with 22 bases remaining between them. CDR1 and CDR2 (germline): SGHDT, YYEEEE.

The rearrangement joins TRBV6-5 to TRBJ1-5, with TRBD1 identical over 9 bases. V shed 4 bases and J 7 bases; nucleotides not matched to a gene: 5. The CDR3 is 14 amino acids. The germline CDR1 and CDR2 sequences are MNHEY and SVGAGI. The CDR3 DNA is TGTGCCAGCAGTTCCGGGACAGGGAGGCAGCCCCAGCATTTT. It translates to CASSSGTGRQPQHF.